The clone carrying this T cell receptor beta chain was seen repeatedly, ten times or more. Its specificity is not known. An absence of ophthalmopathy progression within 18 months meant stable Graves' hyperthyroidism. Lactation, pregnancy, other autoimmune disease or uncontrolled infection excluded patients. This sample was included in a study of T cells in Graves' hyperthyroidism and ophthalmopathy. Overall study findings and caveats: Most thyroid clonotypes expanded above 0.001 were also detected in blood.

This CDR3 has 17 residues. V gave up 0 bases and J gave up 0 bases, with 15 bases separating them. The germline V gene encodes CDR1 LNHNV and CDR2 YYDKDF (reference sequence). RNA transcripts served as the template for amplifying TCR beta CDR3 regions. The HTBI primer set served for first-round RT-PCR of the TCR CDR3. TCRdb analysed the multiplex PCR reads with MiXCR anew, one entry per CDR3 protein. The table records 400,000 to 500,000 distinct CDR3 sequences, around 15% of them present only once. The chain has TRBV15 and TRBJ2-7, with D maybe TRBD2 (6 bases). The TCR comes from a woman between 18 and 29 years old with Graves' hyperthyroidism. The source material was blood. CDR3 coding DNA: TGTGCCACCAGCAGAGATTGGGGGACTCCAACCTCCTACGAGCAGTACTTC. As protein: CATSRDWGTPTSYEQYF.